This entry is about one T cell receptor beta chain. The data derive from a study of T cell repertoires in cytomegalovirus infection. V lost 2 bases to trimming and J lost 8 bases, with 15 bases between them. There are 14 residues in the CDR3. Germline loops: CDR1 MNHEY, CDR2 SVGAGI. A single record per CDR3 protein comes from TCRdb applying MiXCR to the reads. The sample has approximately 550,000 distinct CDR3 sequences, 16% seen once. The receptor was isolated from a human donor in good health (CMV status not recorded). Some clones in this sample may be carry-over from other donors' samples. The chain recombines TRBV6-5 with TRBJ1-1, with a tentative D call TRBD1 (6 bases). The sample consisted of CD8+ T cells from PBMCs. The CDR3 sequence: CASSYGGGNVEAFF. The CDR3 coding sequence is TGTGCCAGCAGTTACGGTGGGGGCAATGTAGAAGCTTTCTTT.